These 12 T cell receptor beta chains were sequenced from one sample in a study of T cell repertoires in cytomegalovirus infection (dated by TCRdb to between 2018 and 2021). The sequencing machine was an Illumina HiSeq 1500. In TCRdb, the public reads were trimmed at Q25 with fastp and aligned with MiXCR, with productive beta chains retained. Each entry is one CDR3 protein sequence, shown with its most common DNA and genes. The table for this sample lists 200,000 to 250,000 distinct CDR3 sequences; about 23% of them were counted only once. The top ten clonotypes cover 18% of the sample. Material: CD8+ T cells from PBMCs. The receptors derive from a human donor in good health (CMV status not recorded). Some clones in this sample may be carry-over from other donors' samples.

This clonotype was detected ten times or more. V is TRBV28 and J is TRBJ1-6, with 9 bases lining up with TRBD1. The CDR3 runs 17 residues. In germline, CDR1 is MDHEN, CDR2 SYDVKM. The V and J ends lost 4 bases and 7 bases, in that order; junction bases with no gene match: 11. The CDR3 protein is CASSYKPGQGMNSPLHF. DNA for the CDR3: TGTGCCAGCAGTTATAAACCGGGACAGGGTATGAATTCACCCCTCCACTTT.

At least ten counts were recorded for this clonotype. The V gene is TRBV19, the J gene TRBJ1-1, with unresolved D. The CDR3 is 13 amino acids. V gave up 10 bases and J gave up 1 base, with 13 bases separating them. Per germline, CDR1 LNHDA and CDR2 SQIVND (reference sequence). The CDR3 sequence is CATEAGPNTEAFF. CDR3 in DNA: TGTGCCACTGAGGCGGGCCCGAACACTGAAGCTTTCTTT.

This clonotype was observed a handful of times. The chain carries TRBV6-1 and TRBJ2-2, with D possibly matching TRBD1 (5 bases). Trimming removed 8 bases from V and 7 bases from J, with 17 bases in between. The CDR3 extends over 14 amino acids. Germline-derived CDR1 and CDR2 are MNHNS and SASEGT. CDR3 DNA: TGTGCCAGCTCGAGTCAGGGCCCCCACGGGGAGCTGTTTTTT. Protein product: CASSSQGPHGELFF.

This clonotype was counted a few times. The genes are TRBV5-1 and TRBJ1-1; D is uncertain. CDR1 is SGHRS, CDR2 YFSETQ, per germline. Trimming pared 4 bases from V and 6 bases from J, leaving 13 bases between. The CDR3 consists of 13 residues. The CDR3 bases are TGCGCCAGCAGCACCCGGGTAAGCGCTGAAGCTTTCTTT. This encodes CASSTRVSAEAFF.

In its sample, this clonotype was seen many times. The chain recombines TRBV28 with TRBJ1-5; no clear D. The CDR3 is 14 residues long. Germline V gene lookup returns CDR1 MDHEN and CDR2 SYDVKM. Trimming left V 4 bases short and J 5 bases short, with 12 bases between. The CDR3 spells CASSYAGPYQPQHF. The CDR3 bases are TGTGCCAGCAGTTATGCTGGGCCCTATCAGCCCCAGCATTTT.

This clonotype was found many times. The chain links TRBV7-9 to TRBJ1-2, with D hard to call. The V end lost 0 bases, the J end lost 2 bases, and 7 bases lay between the germline ends. The CDR3 is 14 amino acids. Germline V gene sequence: CDR1 SEHNR, CDR2 FQNEAQ (reference sequence). The CDR3 loop reads CASSLAGENYGYTF. As DNA, the CDR3 is TGTGCCAGCAGCTTAGCTGGGGAGAACTATGGCTACACCTTC. The entire variable domain, with the rest obtained from reference TRBV7-9 and TRBJ1-2, is as follows: DTGVSQNPRHKITKRGQNVTFRCDPISEHNRLYWYRQTLGQGPEFLTYFQNEAQLEKSRLLSDRFSAERPKGSFSTLEIQRTEQGDSAMYLCASSLAGENYGYTFGSGTRLTVV.

This clonotype appeared many times. V is TRBV6-6 and J is TRBJ2-2; 7 bases are a match to TRBD2. The V gene's germline CDR1 is MNHNY and CDR2 SVGAGI (reference sequence). CDR3 length: 15 amino acids. The trim removed 6 bases at V and 2 bases at J, leaving 6 bases unmatched. The CDR3 DNA follows: TGTGCCAGCAGCGGGGAGGGGACTAACACCGGGGAGCTGTTTTTT. This translates into CASSGEGTNTGELFF.

V usage is TRBV27 and J usage is TRBJ2-4; 7 bases fit TRBD1. Per germline, CDR1 MNHEY and CDR2 SMNVEV (reference sequence). The CDR3 is made up of 16 amino acids. V shed 3 bases, J shed 0 bases, and the junction held 5 bases outside the gene matches. The CDR3 sequence is CASSFITGEAKNIQYF. CDR3 coding DNA: TGTGCCAGCAGTTTTATTACAGGGGAAGCCAAAAACATTCAGTACTTC.

The V and J genes are TRBV7-9 and TRBJ2-7; TRBD2 aligns across 11 bases. Germline CDR1 is SEHNR and CDR2 is FQNEAQ (reference sequence). CDR3 size: 14 residues. The J segment lost 4 bases and the V segment lost 5 bases, leaving 4 bases of the junction unmatched. CDR3 bases: TGTGCCAGCAGCGTAGTAGCGGGGGGGTACGAGCAGTACTTC. Residues: CASSVVAGGYEQYF.

In its sample, this clonotype was seen a few times. V and J are TRBV28 and TRBJ2-7, with unresolved D. There are 13 residues in the CDR3. The germline V and J ends were trimmed by 1 base and 5 bases, with 9 bases remaining between them. The V gene's germline CDR1 is MDHEN and CDR2 SYDVKM. The DNA for the CDR3 is TGTGCCAGCAGTTTATTCAATTACCACGAGCAGTACTTC. Translation gives CASSLFNYHEQYF. Full variable domain (outside the CDR3, taken from reference TRBV28 and TRBJ2-7): DVKVTQSSRYLVKRTGEKVFLECVQDMDHENMFWYRQDPGLGLRLIYFSYDVKMKEKGDIPEGYSVSREKKERFSLILESASTNQTSMYLCASSLFNYHEQYFGPGTRLTVT.

The chain carries TRBV9 and TRBJ2-7, with TRBD2 identical over 7 bases. This CDR3 region has 15 residues. The V and J ends lost 0 bases and 0 bases, in that order; junction bases with no gene match: 3. The germline V gene encodes CDR1 SGDLS and CDR2 YYNGEE. CDR3 in amino acids: CASSVGLADSYEQYF. Here the CDR3 DNA reads TGTGCCAGCAGCGTAGGGCTAGCGGACTCCTACGAGCAGTACTTC.

The rearrangement links TRBV15 to TRBJ1-2; TRBD1 aligns across 9 bases. The germline V gene has CDR1 LNHNV and CDR2 YYDKDF (reference sequence). This CDR3 contains 14 residues. V lost 9 bases, J lost 6 bases, and 11 bases stayed unmatched. CDR3 region: CATTPQTGGHGYTF. CDR3 DNA sequence: TGTGCCACAACCCCCCAGACAGGGGGTCATGGCTACACCTTC.